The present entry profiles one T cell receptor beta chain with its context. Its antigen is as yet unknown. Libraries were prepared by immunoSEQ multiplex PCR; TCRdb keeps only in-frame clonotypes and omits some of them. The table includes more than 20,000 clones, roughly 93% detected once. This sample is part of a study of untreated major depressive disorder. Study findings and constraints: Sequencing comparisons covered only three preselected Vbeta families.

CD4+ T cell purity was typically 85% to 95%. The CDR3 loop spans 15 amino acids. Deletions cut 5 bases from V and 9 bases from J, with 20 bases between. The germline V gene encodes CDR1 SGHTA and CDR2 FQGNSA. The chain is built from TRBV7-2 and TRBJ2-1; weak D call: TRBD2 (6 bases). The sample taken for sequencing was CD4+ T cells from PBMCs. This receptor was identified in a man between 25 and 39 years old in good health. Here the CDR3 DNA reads TGTGCCAGCAGCCCAAATAGGGCGGGAAACAGTGAGCAGTTCTTC. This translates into CASSPNRAGNSEQFF.